The 20 T cell receptor beta chains given below trace back to one sample, sequenced in a study of T cell responses to AZD1222 COVID-19 vaccine. Assay: immunoSEQ multiplex PCR; the TCRdb copy retains only in-frame clones and omits some. The sample shows about 100,000 clones, about nine tenths of them seen only once. Sequenced material: peripheral blood, taken on day 0 of AZD1222 vaccination. Receptors originate from an adult in good health.

The chain employs TRBV19 and TRBJ1-1; a possible D gene is TRBD1 (6 bases). Trimming cost V 3 bases and J 4 bases, with 12 bases left between them. The CDR3 has 14 residues. Germline V gene data show CDR1 as LNHDA and CDR2 as SQIVND (reference sequence). This CDR3 reads CASSITGMVTEAFF. CDR3 DNA sequence: TGTGCCAGTAGTATCACAGGGATGGTCACTGAAGCTTTCTTT.

The J gene is TRBJ1-5, the V gene TRBV3-1 (or the pseudogene TRBV3-2), with 8 bases aligning to TRBD1. CDR3 length equals 16 residues. Unmatched junction bases numbered 3, after V lost 1 base and J lost 1 base. Germline assignment: CDR1 LGHDT and CDR2 YNNKEL (reference sequence). The DNA for the CDR3 is TGTGCCAGCAGCCAAGGAGGGACAGGCAGCAATCAGCCCCAGCATTTT. Translating it yields CASSQGGTGSNQPQHF.

V usage is TRBV11-3 and J usage is TRBJ1-5; D may be TRBD1 (5 bases). The CDR3 has 17 amino acids. Deletions cut 6 bases from V and 1 base from J, with 19 bases between. The germline V gene has CDR1 SGHNT and CDR2 YENEEA. The CDR3 DNA follows: TGTGCCAGCAGTAACCGACCGGGACCCAGGAGCAATCAGCCCCAGCATTTT. Its translation is CASSNRPGPRSNQPQHF.

The rearrangement links TRBV9 to TRBJ1-2; D ambiguous. The ends were cut back, 0 bases at V and 4 bases at J, with 16 bases in the middle. The CDR3 loop spans 16 amino acids. Germline V CDR1 and CDR2: SGDLS, YYNGEE. CDR3 region: CASSVEEVVMSYGYTF. The DNA for the CDR3 is TGTGCCAGCAGCGTAGAGGAGGTGGTAATGTCCTATGGCTACACCTTC.

This chain connects TRBV2 to TRBJ1-5; D ambiguous. Trimming stripped 5 bases from V and 0 bases from J, with 11 bases between. The length of the CDR3 is 15 residues. CDR1 SNHLY and CDR2 FYNNEI come from the germline V gene. CDR3 DNA sequence: TGTGCCAGCAGTCTGACACAGTATAGCAATCAGCCCCAGCATTTT. This gives the protein CASSLTQYSNQPQHF.

The genes are TRBV10-3 and TRBJ1-1, with D unresolved. This CDR3 contains 14 residues. Trimming removed 1 base from V and 1 base from J, with 7 bases in between. The germline V gene has CDR1 ENHRY and CDR2 SYGVKD. As DNA, the CDR3 is TGTGCCATCAGTGAGTGGAGTGGGAACACTGAAGCTTTCTTT. Its translation: CAISEWSGNTEAFF.

This rearrangement joins TRBV29-1 to TRBJ1-6, with D unclear. V dropped 4 bases and J dropped 6 bases, with 13 bases sitting between them. Germline V gene lookup returns CDR1 SQVTM and CDR2 ANQGSEA. The CDR3 length is 14 residues. Here the CDR3 DNA reads TGCAGCGTTGCGTACGGCAGAGCTAATTCACCCCTCCACTTT. Translation: CSVAYGRANSPLHF.

The chain carries TRBV7-9 and TRBJ2-3, with TRBD1 matching over 12 bases. From germline, CDR1 is SEHNR and CDR2 FQNEAQ (reference sequence). This CDR3 is built from 16 residues. V lost 5 bases to trimming and J lost 4 bases; unmatched junction nucleotides: 7. The CDR3 region is CASSKWGQGAADTQYF. CDR3 coding DNA: TGTGCCAGCAGCAAGTGGGGACAGGGGGCTGCAGATACGCAGTATTTT.

CDR3 protein: CASSLGIAGANVLTF. The CDR3, as DNA: TGTGCCAGCAGCTTAGGGATTGCTGGGGCCAACGTCCTGACTTTC. This rearrangement joins TRBV7-2 to TRBJ2-6; D uncertain. The V end lost 1 base, the J end lost 2 bases, and 6 bases lay between the germline ends. The CDR3 is made up of 15 amino acids. CDR1 and CDR2 (germline): SGHTA, FQGNSA. Together with reference TRBV7-2 and TRBJ2-6, the CDR3 gives the full variable domain: GAGVSQSPSNKVTEKGKDVELRCDPISGHTALYWYRQSLGQGLEFLIYFQGNSAPDKSGLPSDRFSAERTGGSVSTLTIQRTQQEDSAVYLCASSLGIAGANVLTFGAGSRLTVL.

This chain joins TRBV6-5 and TRBJ1-5, with 10 positions matching TRBD1. Germline CDR1 reads MNHEY; CDR2 reads SVGAGI. CDR3 length: 15 amino acids. J gave up 7 bases and V 5 bases, and 8 bases lay outside the gene matches. As DNA, the CDR3 is TGTGCCAGCAGTCCCGGGACAGGGGCTTACCAGCCCCAGCATTTT. Translating gives CASSPGTGAYQPQHF.

This chain links TRBV9 with TRBJ1-2; no clear D gene. Germline lookup yields CDR1 SGDLS and CDR2 YYNGEE. The CDR3 extends over 13 amino acids. Trimming stripped 4 bases from V and 4 bases from J, with 11 bases between. For the CDR3, the DNA is TGTGCCAGCAGCCCTACCGAGCTCTATGGCTACACCTTC. It codes for CASSPTELYGYTF.

V gene TRBV5-5 combines with J gene TRBJ1-4; D gene unclear. Trimming removed 3 bases from V and 2 bases from J, with 8 bases in between. Germline CDR1 reads SGHKS; CDR2 reads YYEKEE (reference sequence). The CDR3 has 14 residues. The CDR3 reads CASSWAGTNEKLFF. The CDR3 DNA reads TGTGCCAGCAGCTGGGCCGGGACTAATGAAAAACTGTTTTTT.

The J gene is TRBJ2-4, the V gene TRBV28; 10 nucleotides align to TRBD1. The CDR3 consists of 17 residues. V lost 4 bases, J lost 7 bases, and 13 bases stayed unmatched. Per germline, CDR1 MDHEN and CDR2 SYDVKM. This chain's CDR3 is CASSSDRGTYQMNIQYF. The CDR3 DNA reads as TGTGCCAGCAGTTCGGACAGGGGGACCTATCAGATGAACATTCAGTACTTC.

The rearrangement joins TRBV6-5 to TRBJ1-1, with D tentatively TRBD1 (5 bases). Trimming took 7 bases from V and 6 from J, leaving 12 bases between them. CDR1 is MNHEY and CDR2 is SVGAGI in the germline V gene. CDR3 length: 12 amino acids. In DNA, the CDR3 is TGTGCCAGCACCCCGACGGGGGCTGAAGCTTTCTTT. Protein: CASTPTGAEAFF.

The chain carries TRBV2 and TRBJ2-5; no firm D call. The CDR3 loop spans 12 amino acids. Trimming removed 8 bases from V and 7 bases from J, with 14 bases in between. CDR1 is SNHLY, CDR2 FYNNEI, per germline. CDR3 loop: CASGDVFGTQYF. The CDR3 DNA sequence: TGTGCCAGCGGAGACGTGTTCGGGACCCAGTACTTC.

This clone was counted ten times or more. The same CDR3 is also encoded by other DNA sequences in this sample. The rearrangement uses TRBV6-5 and TRBJ2-7; 7 positions match TRBD2. Germline V gene sequence: CDR1 MNHEY, CDR2 SVGAGI. The CDR3 runs to 15 residues. V gave up 2 bases and J gave up 6 bases; unmatched junction bases: 10. CDR3 nucleotides: TGTGCCAGCAGTTACCCACGCGGGGGTGAAGGCGAGCAGTACTTC. It yields the protein CASSYPRGGEGEQYF.

This clone was observed a single time. This chain joins TRBV16 and TRBJ1-1; D not resolved. The CDR3 is 14 residues long. V was clipped by 0 bases and J by 0 bases, with 5 bases between them. CDR1 and CDR2 from the germline V gene are KGHSY and FQNENV. The CDR3, as DNA: TGTGCCAGCAGCCAATCCGGAGTGAACACTGAAGCTTTCTTT. This sequence encodes CASSQSGVNTEAFF. Full variable domain (remainder filled in from reference TRBV16 and TRBJ1-1): GEEVAQTPKHLVRGEGQKAKLYCAPIKGHSYVFWYQQVLKNEFKFLISFQNENVFDETGMPKERFSAKCLPNSPCSLEIQATKLEDSAVYFCASSQSGVNTEAFFGQGTRLTVV.

The chain uses TRBV11-2 and TRBJ1-1; D perhaps matches TRBD1 (5 bases). Germline CDR1 SGHAT, CDR2 FQNNGV. V lost 3 bases and J lost 1, with 12 bases in between. CDR3 length equals 15 residues. CDR3 sequence reads: CASSLILRGNTEAFF. The CDR3 bases are TGTGCCAGCAGCTTGATCCTTAGGGGGAACACTGAAGCTTTCTTT.

The V call is TRBV5-8, the J call TRBJ2-7; D is undetermined. V dropped 3 bases and J dropped 3 bases, with 10 bases sitting between them. The germline gives CDR1 SGHTS, CDR2 YDEGEE. CDR3 length: 13 residues. The CDR3 nucleotides read TGTGCCAGCAGCTCCGGACGGAACTACGAGCAGTACTTC. Its protein product is CASSSGRNYEQYF.

V is TRBV30 and J is TRBJ2-7; no clear D. Trimming took off 7 bases at V and 4 bases at J, with 11 bases between the two ends. This CDR3 region has 11 residues. Germline CDR1 is GTSNPN and CDR2 is SVGIG (reference sequence). The chain's CDR3 is CAYSGSYEQYF. The CDR3 DNA reads as TGTGCCTACTCAGGCAGTTACGAGCAGTACTTC.